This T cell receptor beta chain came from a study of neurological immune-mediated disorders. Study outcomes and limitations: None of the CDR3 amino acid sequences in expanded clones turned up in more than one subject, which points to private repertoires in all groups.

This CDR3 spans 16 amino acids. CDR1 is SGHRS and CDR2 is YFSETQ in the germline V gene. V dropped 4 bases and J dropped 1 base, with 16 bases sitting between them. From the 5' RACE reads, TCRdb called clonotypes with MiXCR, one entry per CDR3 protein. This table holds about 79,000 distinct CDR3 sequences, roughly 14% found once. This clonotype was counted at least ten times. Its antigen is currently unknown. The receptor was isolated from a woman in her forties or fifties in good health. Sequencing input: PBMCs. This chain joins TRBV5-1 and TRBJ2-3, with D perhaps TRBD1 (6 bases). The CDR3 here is CASSAGQHSRTDTQYF. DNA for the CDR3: TGCGCCAGCAGCGCAGGACAGCACAGCCGCACAGATACGCAGTATTTT.